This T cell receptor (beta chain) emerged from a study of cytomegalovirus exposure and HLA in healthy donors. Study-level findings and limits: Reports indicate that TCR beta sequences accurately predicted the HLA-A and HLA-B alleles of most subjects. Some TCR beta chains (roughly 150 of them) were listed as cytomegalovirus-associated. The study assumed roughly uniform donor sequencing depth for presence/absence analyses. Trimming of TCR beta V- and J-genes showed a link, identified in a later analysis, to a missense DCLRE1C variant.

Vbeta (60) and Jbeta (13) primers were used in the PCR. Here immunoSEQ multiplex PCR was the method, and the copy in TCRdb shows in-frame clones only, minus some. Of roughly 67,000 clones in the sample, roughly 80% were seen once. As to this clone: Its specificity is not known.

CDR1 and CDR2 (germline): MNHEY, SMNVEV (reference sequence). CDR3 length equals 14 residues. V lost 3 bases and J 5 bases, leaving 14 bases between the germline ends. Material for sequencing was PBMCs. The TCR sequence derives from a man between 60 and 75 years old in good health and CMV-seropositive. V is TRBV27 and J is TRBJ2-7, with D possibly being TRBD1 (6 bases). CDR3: CASSLDWTANEQYF. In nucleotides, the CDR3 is TGTGCCAGCAGTTTGGATTGGACAGCAAACGAGCAGTACTTC.